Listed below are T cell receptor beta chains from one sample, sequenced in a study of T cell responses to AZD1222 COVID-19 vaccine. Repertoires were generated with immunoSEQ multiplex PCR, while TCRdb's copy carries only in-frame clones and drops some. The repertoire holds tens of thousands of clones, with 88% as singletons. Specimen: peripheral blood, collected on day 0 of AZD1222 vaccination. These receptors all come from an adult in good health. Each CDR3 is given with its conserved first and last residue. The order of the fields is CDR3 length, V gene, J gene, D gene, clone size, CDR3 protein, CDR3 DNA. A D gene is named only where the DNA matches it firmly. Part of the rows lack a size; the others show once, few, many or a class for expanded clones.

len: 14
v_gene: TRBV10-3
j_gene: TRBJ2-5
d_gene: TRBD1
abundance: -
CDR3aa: CATRTGTGQETQYF
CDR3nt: TGTGCCACCAGGACAGGGACTGGCCAAGAGACCCAGTACTTC

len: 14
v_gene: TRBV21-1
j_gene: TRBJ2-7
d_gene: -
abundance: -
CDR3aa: CASTTWTHSYEQYF
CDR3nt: TGTGCCAGCACCACTTGGACTCACTCCTACGAGCAGTACTTC

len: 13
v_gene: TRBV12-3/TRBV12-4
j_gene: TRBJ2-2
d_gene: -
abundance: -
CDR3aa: CASLRTDTGELFF
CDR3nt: TGTGCCAGCTTAAGGACCGACACCGGGGAGCTGTTTTTT

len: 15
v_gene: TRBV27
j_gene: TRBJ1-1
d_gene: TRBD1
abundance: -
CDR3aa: CASSLWAGGGTEAFF
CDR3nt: TGTGCCAGCAGTTTATGGGCAGGGGGGGGTACTGAAGCTTTCTTT

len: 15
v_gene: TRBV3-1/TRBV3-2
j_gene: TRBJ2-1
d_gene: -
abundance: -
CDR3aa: CASSHSGVYNNEQFF
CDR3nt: TGTGCCAGCAGCCATTCGGGAGTCTACAACAATGAGCAGTTCTTC

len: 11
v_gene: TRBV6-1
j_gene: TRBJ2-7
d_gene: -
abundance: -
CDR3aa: CASSEPYEQYF
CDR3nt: TGTGCCAGCAGTGAGCCCTACGAGCAGTACTTC

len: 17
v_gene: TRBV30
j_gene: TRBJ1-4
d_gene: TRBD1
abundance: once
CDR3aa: CAWSPGDWDRDNEKLFF
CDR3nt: TGTGCCTGGAGTCCCGGGGATTGGGACAGGGACAATGAAAAACTGTTTTTT

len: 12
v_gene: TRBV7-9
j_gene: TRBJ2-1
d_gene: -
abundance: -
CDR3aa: CASSGAGNEQFF
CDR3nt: TGTGCCAGCAGCGGGGCGGGGAATGAGCAGTTCTTC

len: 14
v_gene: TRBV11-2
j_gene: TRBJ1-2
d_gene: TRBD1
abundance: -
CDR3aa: CASSLGDRSYGYTF
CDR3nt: TGTGCCAGCAGCTTAGGGGACAGAAGTTATGGCTACACCTTC

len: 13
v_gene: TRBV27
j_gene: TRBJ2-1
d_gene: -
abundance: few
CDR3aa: CASRGTYYNEQFF
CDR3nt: TGTGCCAGCAGGGGGACTTACTACAATGAGCAGTTCTTC

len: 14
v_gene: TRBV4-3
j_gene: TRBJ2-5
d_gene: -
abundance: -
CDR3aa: CASSQGRGFETQYF
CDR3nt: TGCGCCAGCAGCCAGGGCAGGGGTTTTGAGACCCAGTACTTC

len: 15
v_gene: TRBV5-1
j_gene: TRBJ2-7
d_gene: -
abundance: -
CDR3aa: CASSLLPGLSYEQYF
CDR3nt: TGCGCCAGCAGCTTGTTGCCAGGGTTATCCTACGAGCAGTACTTC

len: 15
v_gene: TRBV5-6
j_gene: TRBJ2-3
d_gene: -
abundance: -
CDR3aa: CASSLVRGYTDTQYF
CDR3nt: TGTGCCAGCAGCTTGGTCCGCGGATACACAGATACGCAGTATTTT

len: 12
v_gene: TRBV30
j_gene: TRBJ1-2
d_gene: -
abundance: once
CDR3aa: CAWSEGLGGYTF
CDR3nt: TGTGCCTGGAGTGAAGGGCTTGGGGGCTACACCTTC

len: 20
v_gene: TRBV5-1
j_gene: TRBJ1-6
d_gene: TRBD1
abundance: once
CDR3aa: CASSLRGLDRAFSYNSPLHF
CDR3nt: TGCGCCAGCAGCTTAAGGGGATTGGACAGGGCGTTCTCCTATAATTCACCCCTCCACTTT

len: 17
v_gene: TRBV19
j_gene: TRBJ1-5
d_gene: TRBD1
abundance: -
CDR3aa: CASSPGRGLSGNQPQHF
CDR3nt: TGTGCCAGTAGTCCTGGCAGGGGGCTTTCTGGCAATCAGCCCCAGCATTTT

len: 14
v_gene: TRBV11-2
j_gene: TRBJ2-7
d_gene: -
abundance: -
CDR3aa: CASSRGGSSYEQYF
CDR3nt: TGTGCCAGCAGCAGGGGGGGCAGTTCCTACGAGCAGTACTTC

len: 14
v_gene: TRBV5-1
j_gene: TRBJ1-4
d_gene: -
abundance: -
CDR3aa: CASSFSAGDEKLFF
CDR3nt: TGCGCCAGCAGCTTTTCGGCAGGGGACGAAAAACTGTTTTTT

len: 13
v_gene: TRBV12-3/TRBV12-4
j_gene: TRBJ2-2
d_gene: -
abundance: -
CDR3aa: CATRRDFAGELFF
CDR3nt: TGTGCCACCCGCCGGGACTTCGCCGGGGAGCTGTTTTTT

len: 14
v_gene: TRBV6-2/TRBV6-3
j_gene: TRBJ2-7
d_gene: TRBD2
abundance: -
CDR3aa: CASSGTSGSYEQYF
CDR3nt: TGTGCCAGCAGCGGGACTAGCGGGAGTTACGAGCAGTACTTC

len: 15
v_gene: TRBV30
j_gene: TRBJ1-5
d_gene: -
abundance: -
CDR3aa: CAWSPPGRINQPQHF
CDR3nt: TGTGCCTGGAGTCCTCCAGGACGGATCAATCAGCCCCAGCATTTT

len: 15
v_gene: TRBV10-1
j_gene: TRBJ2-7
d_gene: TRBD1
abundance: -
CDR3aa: CASSERAGGGYEQYF
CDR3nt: TGCGCCAGCAGTGAGAGGGCAGGGGGCGGCTACGAGCAGTACTTC

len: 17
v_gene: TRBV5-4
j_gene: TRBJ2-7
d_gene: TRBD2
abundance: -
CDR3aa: CASSLVISGGIGGEQYF
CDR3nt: TGTGCCAGCAGCTTGGTGATTAGCGGGGGGATCGGAGGAGAGCAGTACTTC

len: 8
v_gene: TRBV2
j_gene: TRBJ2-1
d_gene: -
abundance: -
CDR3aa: CASSEVFF
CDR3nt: TGTGCCAGCAGTGAAGTGTTCTTC

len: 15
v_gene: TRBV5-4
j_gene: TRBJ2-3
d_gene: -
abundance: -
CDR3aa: CASSLGTASTDTQYF
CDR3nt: TGTGCCAGCAGCTTGGGGACAGCGAGCACAGATACGCAGTATTTT

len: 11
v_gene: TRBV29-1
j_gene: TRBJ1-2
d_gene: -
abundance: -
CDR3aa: CSVRLDYGYTF
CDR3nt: TGCAGCGTTCGACTTGACTATGGCTACACCTTC